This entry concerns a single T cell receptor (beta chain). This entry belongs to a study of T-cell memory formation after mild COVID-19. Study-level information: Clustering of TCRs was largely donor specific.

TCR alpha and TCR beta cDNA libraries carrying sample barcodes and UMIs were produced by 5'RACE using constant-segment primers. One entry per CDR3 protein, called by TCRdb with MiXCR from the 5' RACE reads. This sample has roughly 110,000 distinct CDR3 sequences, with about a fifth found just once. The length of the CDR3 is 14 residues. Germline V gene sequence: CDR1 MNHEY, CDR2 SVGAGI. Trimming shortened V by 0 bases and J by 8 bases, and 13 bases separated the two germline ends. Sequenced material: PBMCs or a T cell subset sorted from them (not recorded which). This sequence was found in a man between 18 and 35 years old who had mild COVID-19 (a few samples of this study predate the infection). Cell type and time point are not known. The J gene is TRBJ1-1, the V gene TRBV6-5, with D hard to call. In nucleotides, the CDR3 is TGTGCCAGCAGTTACTCCGAGGGCGCATACGAAGCTTTCTTT. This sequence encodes CASSYSEGAYEAFF.